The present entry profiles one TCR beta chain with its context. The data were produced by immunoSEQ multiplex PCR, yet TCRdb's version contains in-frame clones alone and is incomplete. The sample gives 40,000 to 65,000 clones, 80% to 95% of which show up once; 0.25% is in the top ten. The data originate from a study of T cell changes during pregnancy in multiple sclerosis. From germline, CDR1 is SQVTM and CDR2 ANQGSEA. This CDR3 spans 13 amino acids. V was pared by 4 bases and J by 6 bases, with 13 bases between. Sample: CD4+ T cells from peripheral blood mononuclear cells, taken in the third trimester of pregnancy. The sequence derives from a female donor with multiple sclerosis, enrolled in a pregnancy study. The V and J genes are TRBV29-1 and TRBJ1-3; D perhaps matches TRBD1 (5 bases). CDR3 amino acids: CSVVFDSQNTIYF. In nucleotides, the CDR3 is TGCAGCGTTGTTTTCGACAGTCAAAACACCATATATTTT.